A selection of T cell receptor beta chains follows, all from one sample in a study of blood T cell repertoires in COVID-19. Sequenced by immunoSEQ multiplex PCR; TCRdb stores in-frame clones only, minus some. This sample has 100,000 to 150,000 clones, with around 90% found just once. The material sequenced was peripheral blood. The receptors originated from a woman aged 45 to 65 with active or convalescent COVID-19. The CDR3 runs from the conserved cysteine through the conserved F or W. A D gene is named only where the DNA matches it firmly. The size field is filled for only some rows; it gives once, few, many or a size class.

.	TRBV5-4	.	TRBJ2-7	TGTGCCAGCAGCTTGTACCAGGGGGGCCCCCTCGAGCAGTACTTC	CASSLYQGGPLEQYF
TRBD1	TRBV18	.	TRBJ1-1	TGTGCCAGCTCACCAAGACTGAACAGGGGGCATCCTGAAGCTTTCTTT	CASSPRLNRGHPEAFF
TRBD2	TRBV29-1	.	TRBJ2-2	TGCAGCGTTCAGGGACTACTGAGAACCGGACAAACCGGGGAGCTGTTTTTT	CSVQGLLRTGQTGELFF
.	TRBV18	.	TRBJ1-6	TGTGCCAGCTCACCCTCAGGGGTTGGGAATTCACCCCTCCACTTT	CASSPSGVGNSPLHF
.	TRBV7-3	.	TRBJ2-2	TGTGCCAGCAGCCGCCTCGGAGCCAACACCGGGGAGCTGTTTTTT	CASSRLGANTGELFF
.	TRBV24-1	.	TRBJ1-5	TGTGCCACCTGGGGGGGTGGCAATCAGCCCCAGCATTTT	CATWGGGNQPQHF
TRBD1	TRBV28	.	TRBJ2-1	TGTGCCAGCAGATATCCGGGACAGGGCCACAATGAGCAGTTCTTC	CASRYPGQGHNEQFF
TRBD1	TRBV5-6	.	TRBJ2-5	TGTGCCAGCAGCTTGAGTCCCGACAGGGGCGGTTGGGAGACCCAGTACTTC	CASSLSPDRGGWETQYF
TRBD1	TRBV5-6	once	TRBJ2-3	TGTGCCAGCAGCTTCCGAGGACAGGGAATGAGCACAGATACGCAGTATTTT	CASSFRGQGMSTDTQYF
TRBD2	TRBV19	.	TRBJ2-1	TGTGCCAGTAGTTCACGGCGCATCGCACTAGCGGGTACGAATGAGCAGTTCTTC	CASSSRRIALAGTNEQFF
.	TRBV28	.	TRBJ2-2	TGTGCCAGCAGCCGAGGTTTCGGGGAGCTGTTTTTT	CASSRGFGELFF
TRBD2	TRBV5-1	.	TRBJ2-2	TGCGCCAGCAGCTCAGCGGGATACAACACCGGGGAGCTGTTTTTT	CASSSAGYNTGELFF
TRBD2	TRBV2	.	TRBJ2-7	TGTGCCAGCAGTGAAGGGGGCACCGGGGCTAGCGGGGGAGCCTACGAGCAGTACTTC	CASSEGGTGASGGAYEQYF
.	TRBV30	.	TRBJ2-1	TGTGCCTGGAGTGGCGGTTGGGAGCAGTTCTTC	CAWSGGWEQFF
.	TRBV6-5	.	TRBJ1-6	TGTGCCAGCCGCAGGGTTAATTCACCCCTCCACTTT	CASRRVNSPLHF
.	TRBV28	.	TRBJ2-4	TGTGCCAGCACCCCCCGACACTGGCCCAACATTCAGTACTTC	CASTPRHWPNIQYF
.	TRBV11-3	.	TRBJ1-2	TGTGCCAGCAGCTTAGATAGACATCAGGATGACTATGGCTACACCTTC	CASSLDRHQDDYGYTF
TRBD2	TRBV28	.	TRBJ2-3	TGTGCCAGCAGTTTTGCTAGCGGGGGGTGGGGCACAGATACGCAGTATTTT	CASSFASGGWGTDTQYF
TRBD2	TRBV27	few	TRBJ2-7	TGTGCCAGCACCGGGACTAGCGCCTACGAGCAGTACTTC	CASTGTSAYEQYF
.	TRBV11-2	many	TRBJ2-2	TGTGCCAGCAGCTTGTCGACAGCCAACACCGGGGAGCTGTTTTTT	CASSLSTANTGELFF
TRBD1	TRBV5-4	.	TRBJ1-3	TGTGCCAGCAGCCGGACAGGATCCAACTCTGGAAACACCATATATTTT	CASSRTGSNSGNTIYF
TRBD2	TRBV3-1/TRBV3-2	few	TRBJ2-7	TGTGCCAGCAGCCAAGCGGTACCTAGCGGGAGTGACGAGCAGTACTTC	CASSQAVPSGSDEQYF
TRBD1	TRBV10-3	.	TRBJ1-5	TGTGCCATCAGCTACTTACAGGGGTTGGGTCAGCCCCAGCATTTT	CAISYLQGLGQPQHF
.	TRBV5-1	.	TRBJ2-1	TGCGCCAGTACTTGGGGGCCCCCGTTGCACAATGAGCAGTTCTTC	CASTWGPPLHNEQFF
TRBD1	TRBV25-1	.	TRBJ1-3	TGTGCCAGCAGTGAATATGCCAGGGGGCCCAACACCATATATTTT	CASSEYARGPNTIYF
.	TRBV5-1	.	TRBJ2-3	TGCGCCAGCAGCCCGGGGGTCACGGATACGCAGTATTTT	CASSPGVTDTQYF
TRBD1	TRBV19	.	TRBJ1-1	TGTGCCAGTAGTATCAGGGGGCGGAACACTGAAGCTTTCTTT	CASSIRGRNTEAFF
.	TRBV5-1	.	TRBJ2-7	TGCGCCAGCAACTTCAACGGACAGTCATACGAGCAGTACTTC	CASNFNGQSYEQYF
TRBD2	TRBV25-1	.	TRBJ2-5	TGTGCCAGCAGTGGGCGTGGCGGGAGGCAGTACTTC	CASSGRGGRQYF
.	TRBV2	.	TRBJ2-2	TGTGCCAGCAGTCTTGGGCCGACCGGGGAGCTGTTTTTT	CASSLGPTGELFF
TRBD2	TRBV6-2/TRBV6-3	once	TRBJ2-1	TGTGCCAGCAGTTACCCGGGCGGGAGCTGGGATGAGCAGTTCTTC	CASSYPGGSWDEQFF
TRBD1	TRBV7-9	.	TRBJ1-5	TGTGCCAGCAGCCCACAGGGGATCAATCAGCCCCAGCATTTT	CASSPQGINQPQHF
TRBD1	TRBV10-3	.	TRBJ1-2	TGTGCCATCACCGTGGGACAGGGGGCGGGTGGCTACACCTTC	CAITVGQGAGGYTF
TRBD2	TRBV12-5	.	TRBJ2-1	TGTGCTAGTGGTACCGGGGGTAGCGGGAATCTTTCCTACAATGAGCAGTTCTTC	CASGTGGSGNLSYNEQFF
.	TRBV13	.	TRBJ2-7	TGTGCCAGCAGCCCCTGGGGAGCTGACTACGAGCAGTACTTC	CASSPWGADYEQYF
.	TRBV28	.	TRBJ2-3	TGTGCCAGCAGCCAAGGAGGGTCTTCCACAGATACGCAGTATTTT	CASSQGGSSTDTQYF
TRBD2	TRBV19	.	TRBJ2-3	TGTGCCAGTAGTATGGAAGCGGGAGGGAGGATGACAGCAGATACGCAGTATTTT	CASSMEAGGRMTADTQYF
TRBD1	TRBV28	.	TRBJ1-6	TGTGCCAGCAGTTTACGGACAGGGAGGGCCTATAATTCACCCCTCCACTTT	CASSLRTGRAYNSPLHF
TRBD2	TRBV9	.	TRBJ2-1	TGTGCCAGCAGCGTAGGGCCTTGGGGGAGGGAGTCGGATGAGCAGTTCTTC	CASSVGPWGRESDEQFF
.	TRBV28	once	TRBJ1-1	TGTGCCAGCAGTTTAGGTGGAGTGAACACTGAAGCTTTCTTT	CASSLGGVNTEAFF
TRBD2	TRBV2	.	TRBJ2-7	TGTGCCAGCAGTGAAGGGGCTAGCGGACCCTACGAGCAGTACTTC	CASSEGASGPYEQYF
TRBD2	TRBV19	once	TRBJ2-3	TGTGCCAGTAGCCCGAGAGTGGCTAGCGGGGTCACAGATACGCAGTATTTT	CASSPRVASGVTDTQYF